Only a few counts were recorded for the clone carrying this T cell receptor beta chain. Its target is unknown. This entry belongs to a study of blood T cells in healthy people across ages. A second PCR of about 7 to 12 cycles used a sample-barcoded 5' primer and a J-beta primer mix. TCRdb re-derived calls from the 5' RACE reads in MiXCR, one entry per CDR3 protein. This sample yields 1.5 million to 2 million distinct CDR3 sequences, of which roughly 32% are seen a single time; 10% to 12% belongs to the top ten. V lost 1 base and J 5 bases, leaving 8 bases between the germline ends. Germline loops: CDR1 GTSNPN, CDR2 SVGIG (reference sequence). This CDR3 is 12 amino acids long. Researchers report isolating at least 6 million PBMCs per sample. Study-level points and caveats: Long-lived donors carried more naive CD4+ cells and greater diversity than aged donors.

Sequencing input: blood. The receptor was derived from a woman in her 30s in good health. The rearrangement links TRBV30 to TRBJ2-5; a weak D match, TRBD1 (5 bases). The CDR3 DNA is TGTGCCTGGAGTGCAGGGTGGGAGACCCAGTACTTC. Translating gives CAWSAGWETQYF.